This record covers a single T cell receptor (beta chain). Its antigen is not known. TCRdb fed the reads into MiXCR, producing one record per CDR3 protein. The sample has hundreds of thousands of distinct CDR3 sequences; under 55% are singletons. The record originates from a study of T cell repertoires in cytomegalovirus infection. Background on the study: CMV epitopes, recently identified HLA-C-restricted and well-studied HLA-B-restricted, were used. Study conclusions and caveats: HLA-C-restricted CMV-specific TCR beta clonotypes were dominant in the ex vivo response. Summed frequency of public TCR beta families distinguished CMV carriers with the relevant HLA.

The CDR3 spans 17 residues. CDR1 is MNHEY, CDR2 SVGAGI, per germline. Trimming removed 0 bases from V and 5 bases from J; junction bases left unmatched: 10. The starting material was cultured PBMCs, obtained from culture after CMV antigen stimulation. The TCR comes from a human donor in good health (CMV status not recorded). Some clones in this sample may be carry-over from other donors' samples. The chain is built from TRBV6-5 and TRBJ2-7, with 10 bases identical to TRBD2. The CDR3 spells CASSYSKGAGGPDEQYF. CDR3 nucleotide sequence: TGTGCCAGCAGTTACTCGAAGGGAGCGGGGGGGCCCGACGAGCAGTACTTC.